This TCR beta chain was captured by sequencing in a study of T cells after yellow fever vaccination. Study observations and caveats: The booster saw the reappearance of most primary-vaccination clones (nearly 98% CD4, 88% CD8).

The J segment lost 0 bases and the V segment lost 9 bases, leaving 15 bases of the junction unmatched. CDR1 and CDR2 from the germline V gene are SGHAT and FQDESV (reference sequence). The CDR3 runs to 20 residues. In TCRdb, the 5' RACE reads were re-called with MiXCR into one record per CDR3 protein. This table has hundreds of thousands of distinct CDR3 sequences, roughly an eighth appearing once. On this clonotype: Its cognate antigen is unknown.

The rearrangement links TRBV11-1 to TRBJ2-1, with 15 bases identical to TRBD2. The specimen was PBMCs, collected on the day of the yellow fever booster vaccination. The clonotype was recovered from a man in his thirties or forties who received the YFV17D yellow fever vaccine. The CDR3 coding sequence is TGTGCCAGTTTCGATTTAGGGACTAGCGGGAGGACCCGCTCCTACAATGAGCAGTTCTTC. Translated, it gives CASFDLGTSGRTRSYNEQFF.